These T cell receptor beta chains were read from a single sample in a study of cytomegalovirus exposure and HLA in healthy donors. The data were produced by immunoSEQ multiplex PCR, yet TCRdb's version contains in-frame clones alone and is incomplete. The sample contains roughly 180,000 clones, 60% to 80% of which appear only once. The sequenced sample consisted of PBMCs. Receptor source: a man aged 45-65 years in good health and CMV-seropositive. Each CDR3 is given with its conserved first and last residue. D genes are given only for firm matches. Size is omitted from some rows. Given values are once, few, many or a class for expanded clones.

TRBJ1-1 - - TRBV5-4 CASSLIQGNTEAFF TGTGCCAGCAGTCTAATACAGGGGAACACTGAAGCTTTCTTT
TRBJ1-2 TRBD1 - TRBV4-2 CASSQDLGTGGGYTF TGTGCCAGCAGCCAAGATCTCGGGACAGGGGGCGGGTACACCTTC
TRBJ2-7 TRBD1 - TRBV11-2 CASSPGGSNEQYF TGTGCCAGCAGCCCAGGGGGATCAAACGAGCAGTACTTC
TRBJ1-2 - - TRBV10-3 CAIKSEGVPRGYTF TGTGCCATCAAGAGTGAGGGGGTTCCGAGAGGCTACACCTTC
TRBJ2-5 - - TRBV9 CASSVSSGETQYF TGTGCCAGCAGCGTCTCTAGTGGGGAGACCCAGTACTTC
TRBJ2-1 - - TRBV7-9 CASSSLTGGRYNEQFF TGTGCCAGCAGCTCTTTAACCGGGGGGCGCTACAATGAGCAGTTCTTC
TRBJ2-7 - - TRBV15 CATSPTRGSVYEQYF TGTGCCACCAGCCCTACACGGGGGTCGGTCTACGAGCAGTACTTC
TRBJ1-1 - - TRBV6-6 CASSYSKGVNTEAFF TGTGCCAGCAGTTACTCGAAAGGGGTGAACACTGAAGCTTTCTTT
TRBJ2-1 - - TRBV28 CATRISRTQQFF TGTGCCACCCGCATTTCGCGAACTCAGCAGTTCTTC
TRBJ1-6 TRBD1 few TRBV7-9 CASSVGQGASPLHF TGTGCCAGCAGCGTGGGACAGGGGGCCTCACCCCTCCACTTT
TRBJ2-3 TRBD2 - TRBV15 CATSRDGRLAGSPSTDTQYF TGTGCCACCAGCAGAGATGGGCGACTAGCGGGGAGCCCTAGCACAGATACGCAGTATTTT